This passage covers 20 T cell receptor beta chains from one sample sequenced in a study of T cell responses to AZD1222 COVID-19 vaccine. Measured with immunoSEQ multiplex PCR; TCRdb has only the in-frame clones, and not every one. The sample includes 45,000 to 55,000 clones, approximately 86% of them seen just once. The source material was peripheral blood, sampled 28 days after the second AZD1222 dose. The receptors originated from an adult who received the AZD1222 COVID-19 vaccine.

This chain links TRBV6-5 with TRBJ2-1; D gene uncertain. Trimming stripped 6 bases from V and 10 bases from J, with 10 bases between. Germline CDR1 and CDR2: MNHEY and SVGAGI. The CDR3 length is 11 residues. The CDR3 coding sequence is TGTGCCAGCAGCCAAGACTCAGAGCAGTTCTTC. The encoded protein is CASSQDSEQFF.

This clone was seen a handful of times. V gene TRBV5-5 combines with J gene TRBJ1-6, with 7 bases matching TRBD1. Trimming at V came to 2 bases and at J to 5 bases, leaving 4 bases not matched to a gene. From germline, CDR1 is SGHKS and CDR2 YYEKEE (reference sequence). The CDR3 sequence is 15 residues long. CDR3 in amino acids: CASSFSGGNNSPLHF. In DNA, the CDR3 is TGTGCCAGCAGCTTTTCAGGGGGAAATAATTCACCCCTCCACTTT. The full variable domain, its missing parts supplied by reference TRBV5-5 and TRBJ1-6, is DAGVTQSPTHLIKTRGQQVTLRCSPISGHKSVSWYQQVLGQGPQFIFQYYEKEERGRGNFPDRFSARQFPNYSSELNVNALLLGDSALYLCASSFSGGNNSPLHFGNGTRLTVT.

This chain connects TRBV5-4 to TRBJ2-1, with a weak D call TRBD2 (6 bases). Trimming removed 7 bases at V and 6 bases at J, with 20 bases between. This CDR3 has 15 residues. CDR1 and CDR2 from the germline V gene are SGHNT and YYREEE (reference sequence). As DNA, the CDR3 is TGTGCCAGCTCCCCCGGGACTCGAAGCCCCAATGAGCAGTTCTTC. It is translated as CASSPGTRSPNEQFF.

This clone was seen only a few times. The chain recombines TRBV5-1 with TRBJ2-2; 7 positions agree with TRBD1. The V gene end was trimmed by 4 bases and the J gene end by 7 bases; junction bases not matched to a gene: 4. Germline CDR1 is SGHRS and CDR2 is YFSETQ. This CDR3 region has 13 residues. The CDR3 DNA follows: TGCGCCAGCAGCCCCGGACAGGTCGGGGAGCTGTTTTTT. Amino acids: CASSPGQVGELFF.

The chain joins TRBV19 to TRBJ1-5; 8 bases line up with TRBD1. The germline V gene has CDR1 LNHDA and CDR2 SQIVND (reference sequence). CDR3 size: 15 residues. Trimming took 3 bases from V and 6 from J; bases not matched to a gene: 7. The CDR3 DNA reads as TGTGCCAGTAGTATGGGCCAGGGGGCAATTCAGCCCCAGCATTTT. Amino acid sequence: CASSMGQGAIQPQHF. The full variable domain, in which reference TRBV19 and TRBJ1-5 provide the parts outside the CDR3, is DGGITQSPKYLFRKEGQNVTLSCEQNLNHDAMYWYRQDPGQGLRLIYYSQIVNDFQKGDIAEGYSVSREKKESFPLTVTSAQKNPTAFYLCASSMGQGAIQPQHFGDGTRLSIL.

The chain links TRBV5-1 to TRBJ1-1; D unclear. V was pared by 5 bases and J by 1 base, with 9 bases between. CDR3 length: 13 amino acids. Germline V gene lookup returns CDR1 SGHRS and CDR2 YFSETQ. CDR3 residues: CASRMSGNTEAFF. CDR3 nucleotide sequence: TGCGCCAGCAGAATGTCAGGGAACACTGAAGCTTTCTTT.

The chain is built from TRBV19 and TRBJ2-1; TRBD2 matches at 11 bases. Germline V CDR1 and CDR2: LNHDA, SQIVND (reference sequence). V shed 4 bases and J 5 bases; nucleotides not matched to a gene: 4. The CDR3 length is 15 residues. CDR3 in amino acids: CASSTGTSGNNEQFF. As DNA, the CDR3 is TGTGCCAGTAGTACCGGGACTAGCGGCAACAATGAGCAGTTCTTC.

This clone showed up just once. The V and J genes are TRBV27 and TRBJ2-7, with TRBD2 matching over 10 bases. CDR1 is MNHEY, CDR2 SMNVEV, per germline (reference sequence). V gave up 4 bases and J gave up 4 bases; unmatched junction bases: 4. This CDR3 has 14 amino acids. CDR3 protein: CASSWTSGYYEQYF. CDR3 nucleotide sequence: TGTGCCAGCAGTTGGACTAGCGGTTATTACGAGCAGTACTTC.

This sequence joins TRBV27 and TRBJ2-7; D is unclear. V gave up 0 bases and J gave up 3 bases, with 12 bases separating them. Germline CDR1 MNHEY, CDR2 SMNVEV (reference sequence). This CDR3 is 15 amino acids long. The chain's CDR3 is CASSLSMGGGYEQYF. The CDR3 bases are TGTGCCAGCAGTTTATCGATGGGTGGCGGCTACGAGCAGTACTTC.

This chain connects TRBV6-6 to TRBJ2-1; a possible D gene is TRBD2 (6 bases). V was clipped by 7 bases and J by 0 bases, with 13 bases between them. The germline V gene encodes CDR1 MNHNY and CDR2 SVGAGI (reference sequence). The CDR3 is 15 residues long. CDR3 region: CASNRDFSSYNEQFF. CDR3 in DNA: TGTGCCAGCAATCGGGACTTCAGCTCCTACAATGAGCAGTTCTTC.

V gene TRBV19 combines with J gene TRBJ2-5, with a weak D call TRBD2 (5 bases). Germline V CDR1 and CDR2: LNHDA, SQIVND (reference sequence). Deletions cut 5 bases from V and 5 bases from J, with 12 bases between. The CDR3 is 13 residues long. CDR3 bases: TGTGCCAGTAGTGGTACCTCGGGGGAGACCCAGTACTTC. The encoded protein is CASSGTSGETQYF.

This clone appeared a single time. The chain couples TRBV7-2 to TRBJ1-2; no firm D call. Trimming stripped 6 bases from V and 13 bases from J, with 18 bases between. The CDR3 totals 12 residues. Germline V gene data show CDR1 as SGHTA and CDR2 as FQGNSA. CDR3: CASRPPNREATF. Here the CDR3 DNA reads TGTGCCAGCAGACCCCCGAATAGGGAGGCCACCTTC.

The chain joins TRBV11-1 to TRBJ2-7, with 10 bases identical to TRBD1. The CDR3 covers 14 residues. Germline CDR1 reads SGHAT; CDR2 reads FQDESV (reference sequence). Trimming took 5 bases from V and 3 from J; bases not matched to a gene: 4. The CDR3 region has the DNA TGTGCCAGCAGCCCTTGGGACAGGGGCTACGAGCAGTACTTC. The encoded protein is CASSPWDRGYEQYF. Combining the CDR3 with reference TRBV11-1 and TRBJ2-7 gives the whole variable domain EAEVAQSPRYKITEKSQAVAFWCDPISGHATLYWYRQILGQGPELLVQFQDESVVDDSQLPKDRFSAERLKGVDSTLKIQPAELGDSAMYLCASSPWDRGYEQYFGPGTRLTVT.

V gene TRBV24-1 combines with J gene TRBJ2-1; D is unresolved. Germline lookup yields CDR1 KGHDR and CDR2 SFDVKD. Trimming removed 5 bases at V and 3 bases at J, with 7 bases between. CDR3 length: 13 amino acids. CDR3 in amino acids: CATSGSDYNEQFF. The DNA of the CDR3 is TGTGCCACCAGTGGGTCTGACTACAATGAGCAGTTCTTC.

The gene calls are TRBV11-3 and TRBJ2-7, with a tentative D call TRBD2 (6 bases). Trimming took 8 bases from V and 0 from J, leaving 14 bases between them. There are 14 residues in the CDR3. Germline V gives CDR1 SGHNT, CDR2 YENEEA. CDR3 protein: CASGGDPLSYEQYF. The CDR3 nucleotides read TGTGCCAGCGGAGGGGACCCGCTCTCCTACGAGCAGTACTTC.

This clone was detected once. The J gene is TRBJ2-1, the V gene TRBV5-1; the match to TRBD1 covers 8 bases. Trimming at V came to 0 bases and at J to 4 bases, leaving 3 bases not matched to a gene. CDR1 is SGHRS, CDR2 YFSETQ, per germline. CDR3 length: 15 amino acids. CDR3 coding DNA: TGCGCCAGCAGCTTGGGGACAGGGACGTACAATGAGCAGTTCTTC. Translating it yields CASSLGTGTYNEQFF.

The J gene is TRBJ1-3, the V gene TRBV28; no reliable D call. CDR1 MDHEN and CDR2 SYDVKM come from the germline V gene. Trimming took 2 bases from V and 0 from J, leaving 5 bases between them. The CDR3 is made up of 14 amino acids. The CDR3, as DNA: TGTGCCAGCAGTTTAGGGCTCTCTGGAAACACCATATATTTT. It translates to CASSLGLSGNTIYF.

CDR3 in amino acids: CASRDLRTYEQYF. As DNA, the CDR3 is TGTGCCAGCAGGGACCTCCGTACCTACGAGCAGTACTTC. The chain recombines TRBV5-5 with TRBJ2-7, with no clear D. The CDR3 loop spans 13 amino acids. The germline gives CDR1 SGHKS, CDR2 YYEKEE (reference sequence). V was trimmed by 5 bases and J by 2 bases, leaving 11 bases between them.

The chain combines TRBV21-1 with TRBJ2-2. TRBV21-1 corresponds to a pseudogene. This CDR3 has 13 residues. The CDR3 sequence is CASSSGGLGELFF. CDR3 bases: TGTGCCAGCAGCTCCGGGGGCCTCGGGGAGCTGTTTTTT.

The V gene is TRBV6-2 or TRBV6-3, the J gene TRBJ2-2; D may be TRBD1 or TRBD2 (6 bases each). Trimming took off 4 bases at V and 0 bases at J, with 15 bases between the two ends. The germline gives CDR1 MNHEY, CDR2 SVGEGT. The CDR3 is made up of 17 amino acids. The CDR3 nucleotides are TGTGCCAGCAGTTGGCCCCTCGGGGGCTCGAACACCGGGGAGCTGTTTTTT. Protein sequence: CASSWPLGGSNTGELFF.